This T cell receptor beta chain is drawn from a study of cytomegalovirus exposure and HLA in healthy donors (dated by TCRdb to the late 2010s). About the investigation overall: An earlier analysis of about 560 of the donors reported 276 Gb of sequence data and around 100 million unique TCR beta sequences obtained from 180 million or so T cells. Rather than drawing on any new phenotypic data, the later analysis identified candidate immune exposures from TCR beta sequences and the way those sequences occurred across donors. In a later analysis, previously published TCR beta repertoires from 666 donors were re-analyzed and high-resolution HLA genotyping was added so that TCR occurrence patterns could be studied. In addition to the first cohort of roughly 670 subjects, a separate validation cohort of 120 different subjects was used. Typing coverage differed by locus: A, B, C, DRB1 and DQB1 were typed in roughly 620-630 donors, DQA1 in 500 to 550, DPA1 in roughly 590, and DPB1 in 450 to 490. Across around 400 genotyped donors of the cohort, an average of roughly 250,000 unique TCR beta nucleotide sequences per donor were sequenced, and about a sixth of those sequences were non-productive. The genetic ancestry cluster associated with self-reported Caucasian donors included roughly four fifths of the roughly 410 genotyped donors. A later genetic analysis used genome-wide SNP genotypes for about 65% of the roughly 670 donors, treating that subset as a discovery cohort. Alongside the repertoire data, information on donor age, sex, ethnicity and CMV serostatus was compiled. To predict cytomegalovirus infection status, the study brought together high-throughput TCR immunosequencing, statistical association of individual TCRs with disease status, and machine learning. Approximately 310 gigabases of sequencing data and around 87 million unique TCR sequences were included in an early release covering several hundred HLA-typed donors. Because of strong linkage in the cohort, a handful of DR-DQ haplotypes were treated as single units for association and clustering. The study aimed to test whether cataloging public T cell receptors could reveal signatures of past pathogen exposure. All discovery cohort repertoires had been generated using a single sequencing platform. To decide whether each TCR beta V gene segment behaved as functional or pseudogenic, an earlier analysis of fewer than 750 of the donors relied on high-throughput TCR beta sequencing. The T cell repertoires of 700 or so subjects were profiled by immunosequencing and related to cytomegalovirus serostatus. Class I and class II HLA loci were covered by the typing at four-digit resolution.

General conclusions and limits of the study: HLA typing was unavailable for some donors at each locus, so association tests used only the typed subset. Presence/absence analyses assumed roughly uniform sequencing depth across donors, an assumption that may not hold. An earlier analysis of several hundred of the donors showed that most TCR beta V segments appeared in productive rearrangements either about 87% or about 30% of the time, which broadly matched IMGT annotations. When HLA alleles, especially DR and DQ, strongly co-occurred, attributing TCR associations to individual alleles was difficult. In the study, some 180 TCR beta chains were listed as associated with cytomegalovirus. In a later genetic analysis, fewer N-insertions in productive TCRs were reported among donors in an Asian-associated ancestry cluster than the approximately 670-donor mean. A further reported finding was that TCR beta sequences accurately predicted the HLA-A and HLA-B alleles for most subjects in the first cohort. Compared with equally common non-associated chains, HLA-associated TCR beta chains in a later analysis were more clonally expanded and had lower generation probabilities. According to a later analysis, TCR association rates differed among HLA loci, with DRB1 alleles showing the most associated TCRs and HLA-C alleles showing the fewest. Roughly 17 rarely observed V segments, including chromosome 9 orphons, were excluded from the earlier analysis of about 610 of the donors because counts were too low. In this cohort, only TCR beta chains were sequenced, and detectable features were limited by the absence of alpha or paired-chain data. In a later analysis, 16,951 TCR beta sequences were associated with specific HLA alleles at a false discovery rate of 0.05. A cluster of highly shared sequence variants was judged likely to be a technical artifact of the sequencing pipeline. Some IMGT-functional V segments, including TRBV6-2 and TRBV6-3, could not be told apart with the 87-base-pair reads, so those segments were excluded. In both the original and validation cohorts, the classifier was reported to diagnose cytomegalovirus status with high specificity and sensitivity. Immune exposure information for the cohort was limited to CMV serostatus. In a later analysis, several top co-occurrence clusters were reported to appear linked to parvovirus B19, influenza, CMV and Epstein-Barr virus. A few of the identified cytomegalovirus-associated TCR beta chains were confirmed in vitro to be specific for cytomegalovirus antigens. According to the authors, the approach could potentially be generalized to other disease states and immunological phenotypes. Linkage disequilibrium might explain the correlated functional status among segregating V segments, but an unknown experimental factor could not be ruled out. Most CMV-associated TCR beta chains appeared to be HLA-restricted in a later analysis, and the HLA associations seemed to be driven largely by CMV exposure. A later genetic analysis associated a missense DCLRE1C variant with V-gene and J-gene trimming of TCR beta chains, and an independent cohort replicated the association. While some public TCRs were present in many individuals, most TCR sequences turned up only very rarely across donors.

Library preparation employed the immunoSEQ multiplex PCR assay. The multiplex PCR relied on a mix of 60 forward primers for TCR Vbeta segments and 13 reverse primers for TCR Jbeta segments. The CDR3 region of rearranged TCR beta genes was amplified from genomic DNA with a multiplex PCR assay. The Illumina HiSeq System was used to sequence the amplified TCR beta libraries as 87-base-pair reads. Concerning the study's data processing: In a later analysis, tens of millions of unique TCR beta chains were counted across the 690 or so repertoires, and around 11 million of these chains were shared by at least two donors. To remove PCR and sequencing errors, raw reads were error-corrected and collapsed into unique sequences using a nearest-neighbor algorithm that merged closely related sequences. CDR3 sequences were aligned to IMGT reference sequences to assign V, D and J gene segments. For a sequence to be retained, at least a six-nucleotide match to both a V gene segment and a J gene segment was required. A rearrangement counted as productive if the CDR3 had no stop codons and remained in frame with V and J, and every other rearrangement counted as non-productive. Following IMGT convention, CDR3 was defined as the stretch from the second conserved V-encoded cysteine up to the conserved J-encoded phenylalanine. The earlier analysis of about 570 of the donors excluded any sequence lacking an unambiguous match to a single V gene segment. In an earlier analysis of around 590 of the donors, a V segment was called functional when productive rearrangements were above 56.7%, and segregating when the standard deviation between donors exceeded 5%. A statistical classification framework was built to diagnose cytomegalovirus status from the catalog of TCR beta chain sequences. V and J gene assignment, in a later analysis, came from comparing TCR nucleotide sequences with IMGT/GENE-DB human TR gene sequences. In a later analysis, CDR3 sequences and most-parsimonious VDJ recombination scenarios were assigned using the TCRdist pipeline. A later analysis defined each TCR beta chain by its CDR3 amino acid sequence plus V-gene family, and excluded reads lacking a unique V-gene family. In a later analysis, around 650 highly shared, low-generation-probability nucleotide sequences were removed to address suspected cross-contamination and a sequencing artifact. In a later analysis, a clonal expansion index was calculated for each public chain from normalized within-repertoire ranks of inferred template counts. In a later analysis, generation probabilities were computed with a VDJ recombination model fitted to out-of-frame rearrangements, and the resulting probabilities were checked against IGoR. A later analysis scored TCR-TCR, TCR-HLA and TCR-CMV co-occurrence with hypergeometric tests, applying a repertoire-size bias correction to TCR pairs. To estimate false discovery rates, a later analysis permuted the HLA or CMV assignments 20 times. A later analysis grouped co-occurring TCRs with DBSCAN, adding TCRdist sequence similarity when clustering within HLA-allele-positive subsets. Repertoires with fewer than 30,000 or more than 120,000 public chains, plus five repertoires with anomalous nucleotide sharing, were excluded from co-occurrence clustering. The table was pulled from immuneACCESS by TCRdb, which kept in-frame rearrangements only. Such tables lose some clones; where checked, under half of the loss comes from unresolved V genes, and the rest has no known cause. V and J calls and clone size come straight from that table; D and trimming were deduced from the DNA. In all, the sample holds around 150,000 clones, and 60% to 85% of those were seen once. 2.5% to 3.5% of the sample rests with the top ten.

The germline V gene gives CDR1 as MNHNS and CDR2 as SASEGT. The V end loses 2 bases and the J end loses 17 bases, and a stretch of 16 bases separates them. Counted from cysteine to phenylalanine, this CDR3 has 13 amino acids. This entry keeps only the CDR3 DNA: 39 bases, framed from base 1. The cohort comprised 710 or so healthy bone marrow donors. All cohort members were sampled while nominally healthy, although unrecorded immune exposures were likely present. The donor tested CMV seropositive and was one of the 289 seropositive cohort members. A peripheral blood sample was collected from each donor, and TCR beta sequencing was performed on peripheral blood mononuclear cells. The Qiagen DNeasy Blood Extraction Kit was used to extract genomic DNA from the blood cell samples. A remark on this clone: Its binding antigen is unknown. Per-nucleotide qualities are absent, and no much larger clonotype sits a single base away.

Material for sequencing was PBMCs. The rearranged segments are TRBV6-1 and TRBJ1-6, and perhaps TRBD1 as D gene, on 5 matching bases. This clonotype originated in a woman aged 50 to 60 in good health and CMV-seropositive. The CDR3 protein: CASSERSGLAIHF. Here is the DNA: TGTGCCAGCAGTGAAAGGTCAGGGCTGGCTATCCACTTT.